Given below is one T cell receptor (beta chain) in context. Germline assignment: CDR1 LGHNT and CDR2 FRNRAP. The CDR3 sequence is 15 residues long. J was trimmed by 3 bases and V by 6 bases; bases with no gene match: 3. The assay was run at survey level. Every PCR reaction included synthetic inline CDR3 controls for all V-J pairings. Sequencing was performed with immunoSEQ multiplex PCR; in TCRdb, only in-frame clones are kept and a portion is missing. The table includes approximately 27,000 clones, roughly 85% detected once. Time point reported: time of PML onset. Natalizumab-treated patients developed PML between about 16 and 56 months into natalizumab therapy. At PML onset, T3 blood samples were taken. This sample is drawn from a study of multiple sclerosis patients with progressive multifocal leukoencephalopathy.

The material sequenced was PBMCs, taken from a patient treated with natalizumab. The receptor's source is a woman aged 25 to 39 with progressive multifocal leukoencephalopathy. V usage is TRBV12-5 and J usage is TRBJ2-2; 11 bases fit TRBD1. This CDR3 reads CASGLGQGDTGELFF. The CDR3 DNA follows: TGTGCTAGTGGCCTGGGACAGGGGGACACCGGGGAGCTGTTTTTT.